This entry lists 18 T cell receptor beta chains sequenced from one sample in a study of T cells in women clearing cervical HPV infection. Profiled with immunoSEQ multiplex PCR; TCRdb holds only in-frame clones, not every one. The sample's table shows tens of thousands of clones. Sequencing input: blood buffy coat. The receptors were gathered from a woman aged 18 to 75 with a cervical HPV16 infection that either progressed to CIN3+ or cleared (not recorded which).

About this clone: An end of the junction differs from the germline gene, which may be a read error. The read is 3 residues too short to cover the CDR3 end, so that end is filled in from the germline J gene. Other DNA sequences within the sample encode an identical CDR3. The chain carries TRBV5-1 and TRBJ1-3; 7 nucleotides match TRBD1. The CDR3 runs to 13 residues. CDR1 is SGHRS, CDR2 YFSETQ, per germline. The sequenced part of the CDR3 DNA is TGCGCCAGCAGCTCAGGGGGTGGAAACACT. Protein product: CASSSGGGNT. The full CDR3 protein is CASSSGGGNTIYF. The variable domain in full, with the rest retrieved from reference TRBV5-1 and TRBJ1-3, is KAGVTQTPRYLIKTRGQQVTLSCSPISGHRSVSWYQQTPGQGLQFLFEYFSETQRNKGNFPGRFSGRQFSNSRSEMNVSTLELGDSALYLCASSSGGGNTIYFGEGSWLTVV.

Turning to this clone: The read terminates 3 residues ahead of where the CDR3 ends, so the germline J gene completes it. The chain couples TRBV20-1 to TRBJ2-6; 9 nucleotides agree with TRBD2. With 3 bases clipped from V and 0 bases from J, the junction kept 6 bases outside the gene matches. Looked up from germline, CDR1 is DFQATT and CDR2 is SNEGSKA (reference sequence). There are 17 residues in the CDR3. The CDR3 spells CSASAGGSSSGANVLTF. The part of the CDR3 DNA that was read is TGCAGTGCTAGTGCGGGAGGGTCCAGCTCTGGGGCCAACGTC.

Regarding this clone: The read ends 3 residues shy of where the CDR3 ends; the end is completed using the germline J gene. The chain recombines TRBV11-2 with TRBJ1-1; 7 bases are shared with TRBD1. The germline gives CDR1 SGHAT, CDR2 FQNNGV. CDR3 size: 12 residues. J lost 2 bases, V lost 8 bases, and 2 bases had no gene match. The CDR3 sequence is CASGDSNTEAFF. The CDR3 bases that were read are TGTGCCAGCGGGGACAGCAACACTGAA. The full variable domain, its missing parts supplied by reference TRBV11-2 and TRBJ1-1, is EAGVAQSPRYKIIEKRQSVAFWCNPISGHATLYWYQQILGQGPKLLIQFQNNGVVDDSQLPKDRFSAERLKGVDSTLKIQPAKLEDSAVYLCASGDSNTEAFFGQGTRLTVV.

Points on this clone: Sequencing ends 3 residues short of the CDR3 end; the germline J gene provides the rest. The gene calls are TRBV2 and TRBJ1-5; TRBD1 is a possible D gene (6 bases). The CDR3 has 17 amino acids. From germline, CDR1 is SNHLY and CDR2 FYNNEI. The V end was cut by 5 bases, the J end by 2 bases, with 19 bases between. Incomplete CDR3 DNA: TGTGCCAGCAGTCCAAGGCCGGGGGGCGGTGGCAATCAGCCC. Protein: CASSPRPGGGGNQP. The full CDR3 reads CASSPRPGGGGNQPQHF.

About this clone itself: Coverage ceases 3 residues before the CDR3 finishes, and the germline J gene fills in the end. The chain employs TRBV2 and TRBJ2-3, with 7 bases fitting TRBD2. This CDR3 is 16 amino acids long. J lost 2 bases, V lost 4 bases, and 9 bases had no gene match. The germline V gene has CDR1 SNHLY and CDR2 FYNNEI. This chain's CDR3 is CASSGTGGGPTDTQYF. CDR3 DNA (partial): TGTGCCAGCAGTGGGACGGGGGGAGGGCCCACAGATACG.

This CDR3 reads CASSSTAVAEYQETQYF. The sequenced CDR3 bases are TGTGCCAGCAGCTCGACGGCCGTAGCAGAGTACCAAGAGACC. V is TRBV7-8 and J is TRBJ2-5; D unresolved. The sequence runs out 3 residues before the end of the CDR3; the remainder is reconstructed from the germline J gene. Germline V gene data show CDR1 as SGHVS and CDR2 as FQNEAQ. CDR3 length: 17 amino acids. V was cut by 4 bases and J by 0 bases, with 18 bases left in between.

Concerning this clone: The missing CDR3 end, 3 residues past where the read stops, is filled in from the germline J gene. The chain employs TRBV19 and TRBJ1-4, with D hard to call. The CDR3 contains 17 residues. Between the trimmed V and J ends, which lost 3 bases and 0 bases, there was a span of 14 bases. The germline CDR1 and CDR2 sequences are LNHDA and SQIVND (reference sequence). CDR3 protein: CASSIFPLTATNEKLFF. CDR3 DNA (partial): TGTGCCAGTAGTATTTTCCCCCTTACGGCAACTAATGAAAAA.

Worth noting for this clone: The read terminates 3 residues ahead of where the CDR3 ends, so the germline J gene completes it. The chain recombines TRBV2 with TRBJ2-4; tentatively, D is TRBD2 (7 bases). Deletions cut 7 bases from V and 3 bases from J, with 22 bases between. Germline-derived CDR1 and CDR2 are SNHLY and FYNNEI. The CDR3 runs to 17 residues. This chain's CDR3 is CASTRRGGAKSKNIQYF. The sequenced CDR3 bases are TGTGCCAGCACCCGGAGGGGGGGGGCCAAGAGCAAAAACATT.

Note on this clone: The read ends 3 residues shy of where the CDR3 ends; the end is completed using the germline J gene. The J gene is TRBJ1-6, the V gene TRBV19; a weak D match, TRBD1 (6 bases). Trimming took 8 bases from V and 9 from J, leaving 14 bases between them. Looked up from germline, CDR1 is LNHDA and CDR2 is SQIVND (reference sequence). CDR3 length: 13 amino acids. The sequenced part of the CDR3 DNA is TGTGCCAGTGGTACAGGGAGTGGTTCACCC. It translates to CASGTGSGSP. The CDR3, in full, reads CASGTGSGSPLHF.

As concerns this clone: Sequencing ends 3 residues short of the CDR3 end; the germline J gene provides the rest. The rearrangement uses TRBV2 and TRBJ1-1; 9 bases align to TRBD1. Germline V lookup: CDR1 SNHLY, CDR2 FYNNEI. This CDR3 spans 13 amino acids. V was pared by 6 bases and J by 4 bases, with 3 bases of the junction left unmatched. The CDR3 loop reads CASRGTGSTEAFF. The sequenced CDR3 bases are TGTGCCAGCAGGGGGACAGGGAGCACTGAA.

Concerning this clone itself: The read ends 3 residues before the CDR3 terminus; that terminus is restored from the germline J gene. The chain has TRBV7-9 and TRBJ1-1; D ambiguous. Germline values: CDR1 SEHNR, CDR2 FQNEAQ (reference sequence). This CDR3 has 12 residues. The CDR3 spells CASSLEAKGAFF. The sequenced part of the CDR3 DNA is TGTGCCAGCAGCTTAGAGGCAAAAGGG.

As to this clone: The read ends 3 residues before the CDR3 terminus; that terminus is restored from the germline J gene. The chain uses TRBV4-2 and TRBJ2-1; perhaps TRBD1 as D (6 bases). Germline lookup yields CDR1 LGHNA and CDR2 YNFKEQ. V was shortened by 1 base and J by 4 bases, with 17 bases between the two germline ends. This CDR3 comprises 17 residues. The sequenced CDR3 bases are TGTGCCAGCAGCCAAGCGGCCCCCTGGACAGAATACAATGAG. Translated, it gives CASSQAAPWTEYNE. The entire CDR3 protein is CASSQAAPWTEYNEQFF.

The CDR3 DNA, read in part, is TGTGCCAGTAGTACTCCAAGGACAGGGAATGAAAAA. It specifies CASSTPRTGNEK. The entire CDR3 protein is CASSTPRTGNEKLFF. V is TRBV19 and J is TRBJ1-4; 8 bases fit TRBD1. From the germline J gene comes the end of the CDR3, since the read stops 3 residues before it. The CDR3 consists of 15 residues. CDR1 is LNHDA and CDR2 is SQIVND in the germline V gene (reference sequence). V gave up 4 bases and J gave up 5 bases; unmatched junction bases: 6.

With regard to this clone: The sequenced fragment ends 3 residues before the CDR3 boundary, so the rest is inferred from the germline J gene. V usage is TRBV19 and J usage is TRBJ1-4, with TRBD1 as a possible D gene (5 bases). This CDR3 has 15 amino acids. CDR1 LNHDA and CDR2 SQIVND come from the germline V gene (reference sequence). The CDR3 loop is CASSITHSGANVLFF. The CDR3 bases that were read are TGTGCCAGTAGTATAACACACTCTGGGGCCAACGTA.

With regard to this clone: Coverage ceases 3 residues before the CDR3 finishes, and the germline J gene fills in the end. J is TRBJ2-3 and V is TRBV7-7; tentatively, D is TRBD2 (5 bases). CDR3 length: 13 amino acids. Germline loops: CDR1 SSHAT, CDR2 FNYEAQ (reference sequence). CDR3 DNA (partial): TGTGCCAGCAGCTTAGGGACTGTCGGGACG. Translation: CASSLGTVGT. The CDR3, in full, reads CASSLGTVGTQYF. The whole variable domain, remainder taken from reference TRBV7-7 and TRBJ2-3, is GAGVSQSPRYKVTKRGQDVTLRCDPISSHATLYWYQQALGQGPEFLTYFNYEAQPDKSGLPSDRFSAERPEGSISTLTIQRTEQRDSAMYRCASSLGTVGTQYFGPGTRLTVL.

In regard to this clone: With the read ending 3 residues before the CDR3 end, the germline J gene is used to fill in that end. The chain carries TRBV18 and TRBJ1-1; D remains unclear. The ends were cut back, 3 bases at V and 0 bases at J, with 14 bases in the middle. The CDR3 spans 16 residues. In germline, CDR1 is KGHSH, CDR2 LQKENI. The CDR3 DNA, read in part, is TGTGCCAGCTCACCTGTGTCAGGAAAATTGAACACTGAA. Translating it yields CASSPVSGKLNTE. The CDR3, in full, reads CASSPVSGKLNTEAFF.

About this clone: The read terminates 3 residues before the CDR3 end, so the remaining end is supplied by the germline J gene. This chain connects TRBV7-3 to TRBJ2-1; 13 nucleotides line up with TRBD2. The CDR3 runs to 14 residues. Germline lookup yields CDR1 SGHTA and CDR2 FQGTGA. Unmatched junction bases numbered 2, after V lost 4 bases and J lost 8 bases. The CDR3 spells CASSSTSGGYEQFF. The sequenced part of the CDR3 DNA is TGTGCCAGCAGCTCGACTAGCGGGGGGTATGAG.

About this clone: The read ends 3 residues early relative to the CDR3; the germline J gene fills the gap. V gene TRBV5-6 combines with J gene TRBJ2-3, with 7 bases identical to TRBD1. V lost 5 bases and J lost 4; bases outside the gene matches: 10. The CDR3 loop spans 15 amino acids. Germline V gene data show CDR1 as SGHDT and CDR2 as YYEEEE. Partial CDR3 DNA: TGTGCCAGCAGATTATGGACAGGATGGGCAGATACG. It encodes CASRLWTGWADT. The CDR3 in its entirety is CASRLWTGWADTQYF.